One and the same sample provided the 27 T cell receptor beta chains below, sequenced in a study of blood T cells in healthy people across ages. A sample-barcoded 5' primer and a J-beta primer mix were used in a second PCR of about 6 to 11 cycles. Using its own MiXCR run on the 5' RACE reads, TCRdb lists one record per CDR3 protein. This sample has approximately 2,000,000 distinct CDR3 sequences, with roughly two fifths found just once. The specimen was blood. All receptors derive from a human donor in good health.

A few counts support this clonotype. The CDR3: CASREGTTGYTF. The CDR3 DNA reads as TGTGCCAGCAGGGAGGGGACAACTGGCTACACCTTC. The chain employs TRBV12-3 or TRBV12-4 and TRBJ1-2; D perhaps matches TRBD1 (6 bases). Between the trimmed V and J ends, which lost 6 bases and 7 bases, there was a span of 12 bases. The CDR3 extends over 12 amino acids.

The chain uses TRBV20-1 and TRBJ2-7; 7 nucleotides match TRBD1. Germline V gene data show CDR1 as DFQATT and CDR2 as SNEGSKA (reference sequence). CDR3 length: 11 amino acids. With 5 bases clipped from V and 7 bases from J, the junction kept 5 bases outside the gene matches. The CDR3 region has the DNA TGCAGTGCTCACAGGGGTGGTGAGCAGTACTTC. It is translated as CSAHRGGEQYF.

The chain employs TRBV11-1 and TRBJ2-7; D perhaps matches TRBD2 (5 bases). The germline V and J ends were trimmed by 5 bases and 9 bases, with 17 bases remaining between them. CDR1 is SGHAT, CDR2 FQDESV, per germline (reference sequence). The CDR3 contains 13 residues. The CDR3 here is CASSVGGLRRQYF. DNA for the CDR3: TGTGCCAGCAGCGTCGGAGGCCTACGAAGGCAGTACTTC.

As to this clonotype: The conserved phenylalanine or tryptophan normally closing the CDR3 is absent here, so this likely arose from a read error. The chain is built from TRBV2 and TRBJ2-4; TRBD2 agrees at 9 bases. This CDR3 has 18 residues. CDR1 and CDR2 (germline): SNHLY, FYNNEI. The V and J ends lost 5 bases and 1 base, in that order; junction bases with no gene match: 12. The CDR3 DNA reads TGTGCCAGCAGTCCTAGCGGGATGAGGGCTCGGGCCAAAAACATTCAGTACTAC. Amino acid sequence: CASSPSGMRARAKNIQYY.

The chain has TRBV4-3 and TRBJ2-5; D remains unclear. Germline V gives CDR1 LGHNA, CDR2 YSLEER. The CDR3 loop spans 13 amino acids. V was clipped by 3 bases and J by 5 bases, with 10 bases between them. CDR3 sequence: CASSQGFRETQYF. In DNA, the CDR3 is TGCGCCAGCAGCCAGGGTTTTCGGGAGACCCAGTACTTC.

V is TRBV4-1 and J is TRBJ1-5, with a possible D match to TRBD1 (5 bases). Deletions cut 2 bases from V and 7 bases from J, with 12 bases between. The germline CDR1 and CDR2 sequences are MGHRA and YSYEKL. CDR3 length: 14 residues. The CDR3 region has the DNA TGCGCCAGCAGCCAATGGCAGGGCGACCAGCCCCAGCATTTT. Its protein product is CASSQWQGDQPQHF.

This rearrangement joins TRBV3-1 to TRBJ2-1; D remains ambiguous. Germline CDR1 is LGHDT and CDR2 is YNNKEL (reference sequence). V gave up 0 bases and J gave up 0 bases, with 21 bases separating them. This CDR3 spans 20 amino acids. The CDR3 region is CASSQESVSTIRTSYNEQFF. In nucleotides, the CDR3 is TGTGCCAGCAGCCAAGAGAGCGTTAGTACTATACGAACCTCCTACAATGAGCAGTTCTTC.

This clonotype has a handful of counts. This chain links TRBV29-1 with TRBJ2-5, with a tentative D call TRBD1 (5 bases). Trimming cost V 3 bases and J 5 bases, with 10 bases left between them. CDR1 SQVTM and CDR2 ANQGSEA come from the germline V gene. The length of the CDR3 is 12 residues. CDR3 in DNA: TGCAGCGTTGATGAATCAGGGGAGACCCAGTACTTC. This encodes CSVDESGETQYF.

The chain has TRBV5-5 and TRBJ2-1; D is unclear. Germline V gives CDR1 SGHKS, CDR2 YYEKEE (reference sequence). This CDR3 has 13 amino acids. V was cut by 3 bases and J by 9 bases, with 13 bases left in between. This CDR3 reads CASSSLETGEQFF. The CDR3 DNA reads TGTGCCAGCAGCTCCCTGGAAACGGGTGAGCAGTTCTTC.

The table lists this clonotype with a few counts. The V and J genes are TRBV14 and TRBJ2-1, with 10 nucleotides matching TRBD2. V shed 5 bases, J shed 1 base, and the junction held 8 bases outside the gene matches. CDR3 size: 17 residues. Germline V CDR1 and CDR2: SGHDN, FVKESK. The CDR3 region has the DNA TGTGCCAGCAGCAAATTGACGACTAGCGGGTCCTACAATGAGCAGTTCTTC. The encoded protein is CASSKLTTSGSYNEQFF.

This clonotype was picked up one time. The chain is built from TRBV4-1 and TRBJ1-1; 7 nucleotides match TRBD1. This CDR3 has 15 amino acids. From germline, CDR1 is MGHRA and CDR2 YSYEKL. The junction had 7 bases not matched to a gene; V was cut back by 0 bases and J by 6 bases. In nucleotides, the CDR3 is TGCGCCAGCAGCCAAGAGCAGGGGGGTTGGCCTGAAGCTTTCTTT. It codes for CASSQEQGGWPEAFF.

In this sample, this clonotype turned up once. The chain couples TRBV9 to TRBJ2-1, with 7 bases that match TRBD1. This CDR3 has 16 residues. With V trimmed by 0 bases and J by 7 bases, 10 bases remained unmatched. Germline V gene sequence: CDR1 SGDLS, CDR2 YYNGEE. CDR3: CASSVEGAAGTNEQFF. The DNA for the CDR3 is TGTGCCAGCAGCGTAGAGGGGGCTGCCGGGACGAATGAGCAGTTCTTC.

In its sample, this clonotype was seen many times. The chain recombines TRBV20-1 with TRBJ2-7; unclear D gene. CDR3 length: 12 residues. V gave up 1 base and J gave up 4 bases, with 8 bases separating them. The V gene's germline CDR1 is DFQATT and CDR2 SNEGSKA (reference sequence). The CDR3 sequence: CSARGEFYEQYF. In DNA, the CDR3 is TGCAGTGCTAGAGGAGAATTTTACGAGCAGTACTTC.

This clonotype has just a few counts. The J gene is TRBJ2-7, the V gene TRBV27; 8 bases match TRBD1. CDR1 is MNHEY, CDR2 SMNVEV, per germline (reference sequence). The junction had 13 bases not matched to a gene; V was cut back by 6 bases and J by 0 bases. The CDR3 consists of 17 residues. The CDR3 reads CASSLTQQGETSYEQYF. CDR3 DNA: TGTGCCAGCAGCCTCACCCAACAGGGGGAGACCTCCTACGAGCAGTACTTC.

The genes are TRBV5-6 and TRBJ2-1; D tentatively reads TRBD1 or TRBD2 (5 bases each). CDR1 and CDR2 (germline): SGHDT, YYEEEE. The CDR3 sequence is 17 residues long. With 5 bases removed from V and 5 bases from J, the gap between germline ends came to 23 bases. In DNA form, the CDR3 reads TGTGCCAGCAGTTTTTTCGGGCCCGAGGGGTTTGACAATGAGCAGTTCTTC. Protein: CASSFFGPEGFDNEQFF.

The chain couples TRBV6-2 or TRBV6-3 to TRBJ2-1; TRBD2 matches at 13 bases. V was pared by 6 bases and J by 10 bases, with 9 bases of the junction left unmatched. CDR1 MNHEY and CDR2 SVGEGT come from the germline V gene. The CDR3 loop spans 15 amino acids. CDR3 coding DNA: TGTGCCAGCAGACCCGGACTAGCGGGGGCCTACGAGCAGTTCTTC. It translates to CASRPGLAGAYEQFF.

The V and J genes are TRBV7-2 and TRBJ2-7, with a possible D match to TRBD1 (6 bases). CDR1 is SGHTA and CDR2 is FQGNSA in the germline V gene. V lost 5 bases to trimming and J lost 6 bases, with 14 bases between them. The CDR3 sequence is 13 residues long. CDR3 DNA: TGTGCCAGCAGCCGCACTCAGGGGACCGAGCAGTACTTC. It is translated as CASSRTQGTEQYF.

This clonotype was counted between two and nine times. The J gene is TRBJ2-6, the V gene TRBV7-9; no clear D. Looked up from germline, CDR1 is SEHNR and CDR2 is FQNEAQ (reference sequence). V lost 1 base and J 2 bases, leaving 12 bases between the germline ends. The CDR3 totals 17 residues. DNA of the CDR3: TGTGCCAGCAGCTTAGTGCACGGGCCCACTGGGGCCAACGTCCTGACTTTC. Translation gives CASSLVHGPTGANVLTF.

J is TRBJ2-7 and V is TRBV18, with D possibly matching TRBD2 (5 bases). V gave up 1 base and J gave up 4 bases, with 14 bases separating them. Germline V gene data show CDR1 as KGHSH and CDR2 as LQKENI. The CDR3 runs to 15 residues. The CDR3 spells CASSPREGKIYEQYF. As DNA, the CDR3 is TGTGCCAGCTCACCACGAGAGGGAAAAATTTACGAGCAGTACTTC.

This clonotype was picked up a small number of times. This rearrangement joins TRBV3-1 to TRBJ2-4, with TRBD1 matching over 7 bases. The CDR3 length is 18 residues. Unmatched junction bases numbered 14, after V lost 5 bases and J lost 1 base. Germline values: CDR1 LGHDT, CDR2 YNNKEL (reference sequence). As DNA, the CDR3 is TGTGCCAGCAGCAGCCGGGACAGCCAGAGCCGCGCCAAAAACATTCAGTACTTC. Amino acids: CASSSRDSQSRAKNIQYF.

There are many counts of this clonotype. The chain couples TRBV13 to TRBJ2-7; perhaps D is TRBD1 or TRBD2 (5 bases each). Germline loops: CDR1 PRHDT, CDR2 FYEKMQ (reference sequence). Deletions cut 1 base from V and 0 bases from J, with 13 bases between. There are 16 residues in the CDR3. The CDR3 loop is CASSLVGTVSSYEQYF. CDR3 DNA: TGTGCCAGCAGCTTAGTCGGGACGGTGAGCTCCTACGAGCAGTACTTC.

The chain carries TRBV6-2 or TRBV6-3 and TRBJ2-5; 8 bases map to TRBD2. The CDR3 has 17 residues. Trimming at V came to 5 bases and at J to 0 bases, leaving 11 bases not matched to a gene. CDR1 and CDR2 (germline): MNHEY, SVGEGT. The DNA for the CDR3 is TGTGCCAGCAGTCCACGGATAGCGGGGCCGTACCAAGAGACCCAGTACTTC. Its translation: CASSPRIAGPYQETQYF.

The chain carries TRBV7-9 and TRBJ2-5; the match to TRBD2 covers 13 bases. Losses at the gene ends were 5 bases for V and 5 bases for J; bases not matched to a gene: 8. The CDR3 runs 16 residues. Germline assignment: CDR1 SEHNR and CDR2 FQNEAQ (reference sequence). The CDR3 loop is CASSPGLAGVSETQYF. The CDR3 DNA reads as TGTGCCAGCAGCCCCGGACTAGCGGGGGTTTCGGAGACCCAGTACTTC.

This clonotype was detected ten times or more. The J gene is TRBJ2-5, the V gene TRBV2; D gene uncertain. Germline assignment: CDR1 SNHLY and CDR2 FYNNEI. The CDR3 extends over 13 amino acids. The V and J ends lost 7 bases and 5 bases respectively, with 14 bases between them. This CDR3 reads CASKDGDAETQYF. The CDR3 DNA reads TGTGCCAGCAAGGACGGCGACGCCGAGACCCAGTACTTC. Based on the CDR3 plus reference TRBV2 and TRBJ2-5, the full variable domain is EPEVTQTPSHQVTQMGQEVILRCVPISNHLYFYWYRQILGQKVEFLVSFYNNEISEKSEIFDDQFSVERPDGSNFTLKIRSTKLEDSAMYFCASKDGDAETQYFGPGTRLLVL.

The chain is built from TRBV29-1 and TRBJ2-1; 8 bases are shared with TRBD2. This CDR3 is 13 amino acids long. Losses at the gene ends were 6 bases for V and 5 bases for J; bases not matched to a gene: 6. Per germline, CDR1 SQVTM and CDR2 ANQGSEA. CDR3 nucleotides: TGCAGCGTAATGGCGGGGGGTGACAATGAGCAGTTCTTC. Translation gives CSVMAGGDNEQFF.

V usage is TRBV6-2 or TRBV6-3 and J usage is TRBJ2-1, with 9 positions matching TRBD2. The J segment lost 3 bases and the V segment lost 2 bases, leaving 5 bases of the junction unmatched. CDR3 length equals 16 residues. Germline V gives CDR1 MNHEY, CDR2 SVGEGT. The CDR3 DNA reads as TGTGCCAGCAGTTACAGCGAAGCGGGGGGCTACAATGAGCAGTTCTTC. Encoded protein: CASSYSEAGGYNEQFF.

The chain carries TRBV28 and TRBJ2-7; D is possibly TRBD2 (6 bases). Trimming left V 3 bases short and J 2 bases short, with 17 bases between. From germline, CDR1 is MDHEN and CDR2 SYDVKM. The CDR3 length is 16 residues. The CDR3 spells CASSFILAGRAYEQYF. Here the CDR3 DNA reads TGTGCCAGCAGTTTTATTCTTGCGGGGCGGGCCTACGAGCAGTACTTC.